The rows below give T cell receptor beta chains drawn from one sample of a study of CD8+ T cells in alopecia areata. The assay was immunoSEQ multiplex PCR, and TCRdb's table has in-frame clones only and misses some. This sample yields some 130,000 clones, of which more than 45% are seen a single time; around 0.46% belongs to the top ten. The sequencing used CD4+ T cells sorted from blood, collected at week 4, from a patient treated with tofacitinib. The receptors originated from a human donor with alopecia areata. Both conserved end residues are part of each CDR3. A D gene is named only where the DNA matches it firmly. Size values are once, few and many counts, or a class for expanded clones, and some rows have none.

v_call	j_call	clone_size	d_call	cdr3_nt	cdr3_aa
TRBV29-1	TRBJ1-1	-	-	TGCAGCGTTGAAGAAACGACCAACCAGTCAGCTTTCTTT	CSVEETTNQSAFF
TRBV5-1	TRBJ1-1	-	TRBD1	TGCGCCAGCAGCGACAGGGGGTACACTGAAGCTTTCTTT	CASSDRGYTEAFF
TRBV30	TRBJ2-2	-	-	TGTGCCTGGAGTAAAGGGGGAACGAACACCGGGGAGCTGTTTTTT	CAWSKGGTNTGELFF
TRBV30	TRBJ1-5	-	-	TGTGCCTGGAGTTTTACCGGTCAGCCCCAGCATTTT	CAWSFTGQPQHF
TRBV25-1	TRBJ2-1	-	TRBD2	TGTGCCAGCAGTGAGCACAACCCTAGCGGGAGTAATGAGCAGTTCTTC	CASSEHNPSGSNEQFF
TRBV2	TRBJ2-6	once	-	TGTGCCAGCAGTGAACGCAGCTTCTCTGGGGCCAACGTCCTGACTTTC	CASSERSFSGANVLTF
TRBV30	TRBJ2-5	-	TRBD2	TGTGCCTGGAGCCCGGGACTAGAGGAGACCCAGTACTTC	CAWSPGLEETQYF
TRBV5-5	TRBJ2-7	few	TRBD1	TGTGCCAGCAGCAGAGGACAGGGGACGGGATACGAGCAGTACTTC	CASSRGQGTGYEQYF
TRBV7-2	TRBJ1-3	few	TRBD1	TGTGCCAGCAGCTCGGGGACAGGGGGAAACACCATATATTTT	CASSSGTGGNTIYF
TRBV29-1	TRBJ2-3	few	-	TGCAGCGTCAAGGGGACTCCAGATACGCAGTATTTT	CSVKGTPDTQYF
TRBV29-1	TRBJ1-1	few	-	TGCAGCGGGGTGGAGAACACTGAAGCTTTCTTT	CSGVENTEAFF
TRBV29-1	TRBJ2-3	-	-	TGCAGCGTATTAGGGCTAGTGGCAGATACGCAGTATTTT	CSVLGLVADTQYF
TRBV20-1	TRBJ2-5	-	-	TGCAGTGCTAAACTACAAGAGACCCAGTACTTC	CSAKLQETQYF
TRBV5-4	TRBJ2-7	few	-	TGTGCCAGCAGCTCGACGGGCTCCTACGAGCAGTACTTC	CASSSTGSYEQYF
TRBV7-8	TRBJ2-6	-	-	TGTGCCAGCAGCCTACGTAGGGGTTCAGGGGCCAACGTCCTGACTTTC	CASSLRRGSGANVLTF
TRBV5-8	TRBJ1-2	-	-	TGTGCCAGCAGCTTGGCAGGGCTATTCGGCTATGGCTACACCTTC	CASSLAGLFGYGYTF
TRBV7-8	TRBJ1-5	-	-	TGTGCCAGCAGCCGTACAGGGAACTACAATCAGCCCCAGCATTTT	CASSRTGNYNQPQHF
TRBV30	TRBJ2-6	-	-	TGTGCCTGGAGTGTACAGGGGGCCAACGTCCTGACTTTC	CAWSVQGANVLTF
TRBV6-5	TRBJ2-2	-	-	TGTGCCAGCAGTTACTCGAACGTTAACACCGGGGAGCTGTTTTTT	CASSYSNVNTGELFF
TRBV7-9	TRBJ1-2	-	-	TGTGCCAGCAGCTTAGCACAGAACCCCCCCTATGGCTACACCTTC	CASSLAQNPPYGYTF
TRBV10-3	TRBJ2-1	-	TRBD1	TGTGCCAGCTGGGACCGGGACAGGGCCAACAATGAGCAGTTCTTC	CASWDRDRANNEQFF
TRBV18	TRBJ2-3	-	-	TGTGCCAGCTCACCATTAAGCGATACGCAGTATTTT	CASSPLSDTQYF
TRBV29-1	TRBJ2-5	few	TRBD2	TGCAGCGTTTTTGGGACTAGCGGGAGCCGGGGTCAAGAGACCCAGTACTTC	CSVFGTSGSRGQETQYF
TRBV9	TRBJ1-3	-	-	TGTGCCAGCAGCGTAGGACAGGACGGAAACACCATATATTTT	CASSVGQDGNTIYF
TRBV30	TRBJ1-5	-	-	TGTGCCTGGAGTGGGACCAATCAGCCCCAGCATTTT	CAWSGTNQPQHF
TRBV4-1	TRBJ2-7	few	-	TGCGCCAGCGGTGACAGGAAATTTTCGACAGGGCGGGGGCAGTACTTC	CASGDRKFSTGRGQYF
TRBV14	TRBJ2-7	many	-	TGTGCCAGCAGCCGGGAAATTGGGCCCTCCTACGAGCAGTACTTC	CASSREIGPSYEQYF
TRBV30	TRBJ1-1	-	TRBD1	TGTGCCTGGGACGACAGGGGGAACACTGAAGCTTTCTTT	CAWDDRGNTEAFF
TRBV5-6	TRBJ1-1	-	-	TGTGCCAGCAGTTCACCTACGGGGGGTTCGAGGACTGAAGCTTTCTTT	CASSSPTGGSRTEAFF
TRBV30	TRBJ1-1	-	-	TGTGCCTGGAGCCAAGGACTAAAGAACACTGAAGCTTTCTTT	CAWSQGLKNTEAFF
TRBV30	TRBJ2-3	-	TRBD2	TGTGCCTGGAGCCCACTAGCGGGAACAGATACGCAGTATTTT	CAWSPLAGTDTQYF
TRBV2	TRBJ2-1	-	-	TGTGCCAGCTTCAGCGGACCTTACAATGAGCAGTTCTTC	CASFSGPYNEQFF
TRBV19	TRBJ2-7	-	-	TGTGCCAGTTCTATAGGACAGAACTACGAGCAGTACTTC	CASSIGQNYEQYF
TRBV30	TRBJ1-6	-	-	TGTGCCTGGAGGGGACTCGACGGTAATAATTCACCCCTCCACTTT	CAWRGLDGNNSPLHF
TRBV5-1	TRBJ2-7	-	TRBD2	TGCGCCAGCAGCGAGACTAGCGGGGCCTACTACGAGCAGTACTTC	CASSETSGAYYEQYF
TRBV11-2	TRBJ2-4	few	-	TGTGCCAGCAGCACAAGACAGGTCCTAGCCAAAAACATTCAGTACTTC	CASSTRQVLAKNIQYF
TRBV29-1	TRBJ2-2	few	TRBD1	TGCAGCGTACAGGGGGACGGCACCGGGGAGCTGTTTTTT	CSVQGDGTGELFF
TRBV6-5	TRBJ1-2	-	-	TGTGCCAGCACTAAGAGGGCTAACTATGGCTACACCTTC	CASTKRANYGYTF
TRBV29-1	TRBJ1-1	-	-	TGCAGCGTAGAACAGCTCATGAACACTGAAGCTTTCTTT	CSVEQLMNTEAFF
TRBV7-9	TRBJ1-1	once	TRBD1	TGTGCCAGCAGCTCCTTTGGTCGCCAGGGGGCGAATGAAGCTTTCTTT	CASSSFGRQGANEAFF
TRBV29-1	TRBJ2-4	-	TRBD1	TGCAGCGTTGAACCCGGACAGGGGAAGGGAAACATTCAGTACTTC	CSVEPGQGKGNIQYF
TRBV13	TRBJ2-7	-	-	TGTGCCAGCAGCTTAGGCACGACCTCCTACGAGCAGTACTTC	CASSLGTTSYEQYF
TRBV30	TRBJ2-6	-	-	TGTGCCTGGGTGCGGGACGGGGCCAACGTCCTGACTTTC	CAWVRDGANVLTF
TRBV29-1	TRBJ2-7	-	-	TGCAGTGTTAGGGGGCTAGCGGTCTACGAGCAGTACTTC	CSVRGLAVYEQYF
TRBV7-9	TRBJ1-2	few	-	TGTGCCAGCAGCTTTGACAGCCGCTATGGCTACACCTTC	CASSFDSRYGYTF
TRBV30	TRBJ1-5	-	-	TGTGCCTGGAGTTTTAGACAATTCAATCAGCCCCAGCATTTT	CAWSFRQFNQPQHF
TRBV29-1	TRBJ2-5	-	TRBD2	TGCAGCGTTGGGTCGGGACTAGTTGAGACCCAGTACTTC	CSVGSGLVETQYF
TRBV5-1	TRBJ2-2	once	-	TGCGCCAGCAGCTTGGAAGCCGGACAAACAAGCGGCGGGGAGCTGTTTTTT	CASSLEAGQTSGGELFF
TRBV7-2	TRBJ2-7	-	TRBD2	TGTGCCAGCCGCAGGACTAGCGGTTACGAGCAGTACTTC	CASRRTSGYEQYF
TRBV29-1	TRBJ2-6	-	TRBD1	TGCAGCGTGGGGGGACAGGGGACTGGGGCCAACGTCCTGACTTTC	CSVGGQGTGANVLTF
TRBV30	TRBJ1-5	once	-	TGTGCCTGGAGTGTAAGCTTTGGGCAGGGGACTCAGCCCCAGCATTTT	CAWSVSFGQGTQPQHF
TRBV5-1	TRBJ1-1	-	-	TGCGCCAGCAGCTTGGCCACAGTAGGGGACACTGAAGCTTTCTTT	CASSLATVGDTEAFF